These T cell receptor beta chains were read from a single sample in a study of Tregs in tolerant kidney transplant recipients. Some clones are missing from TCRdb's copy, which holds only in-frame ones; the method was immunoSEQ multiplex PCR. The top ten clones hold around 0.6% of a sample with around 74,000 clones, roughly 98% of them seen once. The sample here was CD4+ T cells from blood, taken before the transplant. The receptors derive from a human donor who received a combined kidney and bone marrow transplant. CDR3s include the opening cysteine and the closing phenylalanine or tryptophan. A D gene is named only where the DNA matches it firmly. Size is omitted from some rows. Given values are once, few, many or a class for expanded clones.

CASSYDRTSGSYEQYF	TGTGCCAGCAGTTATGACCGGACTAGCGGGAGCTACGAGCAGTACTTC	TRBD2	TRBV6-5	TRBJ2-7	-
CASSLGGQGADTQYF	TGCGCCAGCAGCTTGGGAGGACAGGGGGCAGATACGCAGTATTTT	TRBD1	TRBV5-1	TRBJ2-3	once
CASSLSGHSAGNTIYF	TGCGCCAGCAGCTTGTCGGGACACAGTGCTGGAAACACCATATATTTT	-	TRBV5-1	TRBJ1-3	-
CATYLGTGYGYTF	TGTGCCACTTACCTCGGGACAGGGTATGGCTACACCTTC	TRBD1	TRBV28	TRBJ1-2	-
CASSPTRGLETQYF	TGTGCCAGCAGCCCCACCAGGGGTTTAGAGACCCAGTACTTC	-	TRBV4-2	TRBJ2-5	-
CASTRQQVPYGYTF	TGTGCCAGCACCCGGCAACAGGTCCCCTATGGCTACACCTTC	-	TRBV7-9	TRBJ1-2	-
CASSPDGGRTEAFF	TGTGCCAGCAGCCCCGACGGGGGAAGGACTGAAGCTTTCTTT	-	TRBV7-2	TRBJ1-1	-
CASSHGGQGVGYEQFF	TGCGCCAGCAGCCACGGAGGACAGGGAGTAGGCTATGAGCAGTTCTTC	TRBD1	TRBV4-3	TRBJ2-1	-
CASSMADRVHYGYTF	TGTGCCAGTAGTATGGCGGACAGGGTTCACTATGGCTACACCTTC	TRBD1	TRBV19	TRBJ1-2	-
CATRPGRSREKLFF	TGTGCCACCCGTCCGGGTAGGTCCCGTGAAAAACTGTTTTTT	-	TRBV27	TRBJ1-4	once
CASSLQGGDSRAQHF	TGTGCCAGCAGTCTACAGGGTGGGGATTCGAGGGCCCAGCATTTT	-	TRBV28	TRBJ1-5	-
CASRLQGKVYGYTF	TGTGCCAGCAGGCTACAGGGGAAGGTCTATGGCTACACCTTC	TRBD1	TRBV2	TRBJ1-2	-
CASSSGISVDNEQFF	TGTGCCAGCAGCTCCGGGATTAGCGTAGACAATGAGCAGTTCTTC	-	TRBV11-3	TRBJ2-1	-
CASIEYGGGAPTDTQYF	TGTGCCAGCATTGAGTACGGCGGGGGGGCACCCACAGATACGCAGTATTTT	TRBD2	TRBV5-6	TRBJ2-3	-
CARSGGLKNNEQFF	TGTGCCCGCTCAGGGGGGCTAAAAAACAATGAGCAGTTCTTC	-	TRBV30	TRBJ2-1	-
CASSYPTQGNYGYTF	TGTGCCAGCAGTTACCCCACTCAGGGCAACTATGGCTACACCTTC	-	TRBV6-6	TRBJ1-2	once
CASCRDSYCYEQYF	TGTGCCAGCTGCCGGGACTCCTATTGCTACGAGCAGTACTTC	-	TRBV5-4	TRBJ2-7	-
CASRMDSGGYNEQFF	TGTGCCAGCAGGATGGATAGCGGGGGATACAATGAGCAGTTCTTC	TRBD2	TRBV6-1	TRBJ2-1	-
CASSRPASGVAGELFF	TGCGCCAGCAGTCGACCGGCTAGCGGGGTCGCCGGGGAGCTGTTTTTT	TRBD2	TRBV4-1	TRBJ2-2	-
CASRDFGHSGANVLTF	TGCGCCAGCAGAGATTTTGGCCACTCTGGGGCCAACGTCCTGACTTTC	-	TRBV5-1	TRBJ2-6	-
CASSLEASPYNEQFF	TGTGCCAGCAGCTTAGAGGCTAGCCCTTACAATGAGCAGTTCTTC	-	TRBV7-2	TRBJ2-1	-
CASSTPGQLYEQYF	TGCGCCAGCAGCACTCCAGGACAGCTCTACGAGCAGTACTTC	-	TRBV5-1	TRBJ2-7	once